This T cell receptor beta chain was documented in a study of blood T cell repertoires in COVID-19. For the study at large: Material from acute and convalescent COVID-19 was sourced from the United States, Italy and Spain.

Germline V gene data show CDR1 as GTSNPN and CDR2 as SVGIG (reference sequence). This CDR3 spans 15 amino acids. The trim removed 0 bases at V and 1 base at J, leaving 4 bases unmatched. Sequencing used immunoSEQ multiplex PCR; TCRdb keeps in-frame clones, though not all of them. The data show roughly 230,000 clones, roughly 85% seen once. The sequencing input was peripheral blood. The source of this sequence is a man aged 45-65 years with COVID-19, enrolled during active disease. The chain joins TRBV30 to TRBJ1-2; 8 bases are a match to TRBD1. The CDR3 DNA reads TGTGCCTGGAGTGTCCCGACAGGGGTTAACTATGGCTACACCTTC. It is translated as CAWSVPTGVNYGYTF.